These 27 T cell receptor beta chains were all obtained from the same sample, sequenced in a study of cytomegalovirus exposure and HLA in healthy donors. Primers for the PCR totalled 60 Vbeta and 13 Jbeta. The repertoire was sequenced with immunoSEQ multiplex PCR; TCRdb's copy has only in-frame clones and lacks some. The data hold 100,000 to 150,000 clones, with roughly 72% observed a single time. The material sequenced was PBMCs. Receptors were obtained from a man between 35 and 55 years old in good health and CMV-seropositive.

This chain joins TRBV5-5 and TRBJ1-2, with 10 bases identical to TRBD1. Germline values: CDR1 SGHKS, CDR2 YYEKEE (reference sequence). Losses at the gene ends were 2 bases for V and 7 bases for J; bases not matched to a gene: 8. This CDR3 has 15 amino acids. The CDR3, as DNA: TGTGCCAGCAGCTTAAGGGACAGGGGCTCTCGTGGCTACACCTTC. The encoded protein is CASSLRDRGSRGYTF. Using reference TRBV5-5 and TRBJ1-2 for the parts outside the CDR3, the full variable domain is DAGVTQSPTHLIKTRGQQVTLRCSPISGHKSVSWYQQVLGQGPQFIFQYYEKEERGRGNFPDRFSARQFPNYSSELNVNALLLGDSALYLCASSLRDRGSRGYTFGSGTRLTVV.

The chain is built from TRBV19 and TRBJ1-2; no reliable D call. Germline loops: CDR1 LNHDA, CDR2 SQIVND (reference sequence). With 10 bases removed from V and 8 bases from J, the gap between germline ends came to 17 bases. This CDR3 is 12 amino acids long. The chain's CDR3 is CATSRSTGGYTF. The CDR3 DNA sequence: TGTGCCACCTCCCGGTCCACGGGGGGCTACACCTTC.

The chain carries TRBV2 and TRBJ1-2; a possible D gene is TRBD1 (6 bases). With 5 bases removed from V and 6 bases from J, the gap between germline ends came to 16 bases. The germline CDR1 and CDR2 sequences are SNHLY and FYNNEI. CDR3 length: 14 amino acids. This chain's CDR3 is CASSLSSGDDGYTF. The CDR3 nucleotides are TGTGCCAGCAGTTTGTCGTCAGGGGACGATGGCTACACCTTC.

CDR3 sequence (DNA): TGTGCCAGCAGCCAAGTTTCTAGGTCGGGGACCCAGTACTTC. Translation: CASSQVSRSGTQYF. V usage is TRBV14 and J usage is TRBJ2-5, with D hard to call. CDR3 length: 14 residues. V was trimmed by 1 base and J by 7 bases, leaving 13 bases between them. Germline V lookup: CDR1 SGHDN, CDR2 FVKESK.

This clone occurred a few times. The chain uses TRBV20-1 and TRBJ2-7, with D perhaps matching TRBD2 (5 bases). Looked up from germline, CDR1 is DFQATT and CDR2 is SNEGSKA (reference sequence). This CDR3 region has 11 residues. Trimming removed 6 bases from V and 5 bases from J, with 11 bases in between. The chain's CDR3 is CSAAGVDEQYF. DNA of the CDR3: TGCAGTGCCGCGGGCGTGGACGAGCAGTACTTC.

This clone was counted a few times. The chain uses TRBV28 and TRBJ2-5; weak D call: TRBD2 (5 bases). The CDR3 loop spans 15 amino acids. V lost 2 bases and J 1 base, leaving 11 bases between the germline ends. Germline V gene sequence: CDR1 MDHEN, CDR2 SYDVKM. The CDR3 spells CASSLNGGPQETQYF. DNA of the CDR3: TGTGCCAGCAGTTTAAACGGCGGGCCCCAAGAGACCCAGTACTTC.

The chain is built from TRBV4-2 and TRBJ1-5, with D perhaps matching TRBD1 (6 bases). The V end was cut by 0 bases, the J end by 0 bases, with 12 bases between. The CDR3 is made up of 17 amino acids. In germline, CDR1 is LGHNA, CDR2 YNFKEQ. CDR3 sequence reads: CASSQEQGTNSNQPQHF. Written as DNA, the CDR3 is TGTGCCAGCAGCCAAGAGCAGGGGACTAATAGCAATCAGCCCCAGCATTTT.

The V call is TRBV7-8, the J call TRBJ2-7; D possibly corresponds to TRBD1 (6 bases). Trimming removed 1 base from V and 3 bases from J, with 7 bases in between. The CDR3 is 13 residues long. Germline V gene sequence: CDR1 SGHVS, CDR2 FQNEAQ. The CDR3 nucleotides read TGTGCCAGCAGCTTAGGACAGGACTACGAGCAGTACTTC. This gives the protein CASSLGQDYEQYF.

The CDR3 bases are TGTGCCAGCAGCTTATCGGACAGGGGGCTTCATGAGCAGTTCTTC. Protein sequence: CASSLSDRGLHEQFF. The chain employs TRBV7-9 and TRBJ2-1; TRBD1 aligns across 11 bases. The germline V gene encodes CDR1 SEHNR and CDR2 FQNEAQ (reference sequence). After removal of 2 bases from V and 8 bases from J, the junction contained 5 bases not matched to a gene. This CDR3 region has 15 residues.

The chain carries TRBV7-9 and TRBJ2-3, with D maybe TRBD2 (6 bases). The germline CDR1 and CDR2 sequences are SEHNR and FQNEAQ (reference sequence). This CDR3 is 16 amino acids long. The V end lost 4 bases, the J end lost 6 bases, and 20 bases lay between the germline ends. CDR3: CASSSAGRSPQDTQYF. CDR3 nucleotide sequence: TGTGCCAGCAGCTCAGCAGGGAGGTCCCCACAGGATACGCAGTATTTT. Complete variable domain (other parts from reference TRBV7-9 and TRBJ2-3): DTGVSQNPRHKITKRGQNVTFRCDPISEHNRLYWYRQTLGQGPEFLTYFQNEAQLEKSRLLSDRFSAERPKGSFSTLEIQRTEQGDSAMYLCASSSAGRSPQDTQYFGPGTRLTVL.

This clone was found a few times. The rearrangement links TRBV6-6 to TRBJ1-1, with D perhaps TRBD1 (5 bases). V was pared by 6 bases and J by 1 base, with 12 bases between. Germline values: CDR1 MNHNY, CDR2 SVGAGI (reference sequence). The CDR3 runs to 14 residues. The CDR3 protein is CASSVTGGNTEAFF. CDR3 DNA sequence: TGTGCCAGCAGCGTGACGGGGGGGAACACTGAAGCTTTCTTT.

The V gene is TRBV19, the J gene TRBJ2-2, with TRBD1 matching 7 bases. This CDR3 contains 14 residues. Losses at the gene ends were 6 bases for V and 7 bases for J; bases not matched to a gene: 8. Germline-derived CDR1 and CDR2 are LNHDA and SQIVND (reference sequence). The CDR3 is CASSPGQSLGELFF. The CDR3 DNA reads TGTGCCAGTAGCCCGGGACAGTCGCTCGGGGAGCTGTTTTTT.

The CDR3 sequence is CASSLGGGRNSPLHF. DNA of the CDR3: TGTGCCAGCAGCCTTGGGGGGGGACGAAATTCACCCCTCCACTTT. This chain uses TRBV7-9 with TRBJ1-6; D is possibly TRBD1 (5 bases). V was trimmed by 5 bases and J by 7 bases, leaving 15 bases between them. From germline, CDR1 is SEHNR and CDR2 FQNEAQ (reference sequence). This CDR3 region has 15 residues.

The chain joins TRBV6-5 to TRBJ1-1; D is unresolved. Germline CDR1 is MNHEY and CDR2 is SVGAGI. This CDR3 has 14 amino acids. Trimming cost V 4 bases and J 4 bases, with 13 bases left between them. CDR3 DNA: TGTGCCAGCAGTTCCGCCCGGGGTTTCACTGAAGCTTTCTTT. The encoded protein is CASSSARGFTEAFF.

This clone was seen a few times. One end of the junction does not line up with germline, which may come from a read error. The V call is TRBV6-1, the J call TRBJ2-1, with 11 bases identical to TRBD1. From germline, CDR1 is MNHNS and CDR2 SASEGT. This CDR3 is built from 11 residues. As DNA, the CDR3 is TGTGCCAGCGGGACAGGGGGGCCCTCGATCTTC. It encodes CASGTGGPSIF.

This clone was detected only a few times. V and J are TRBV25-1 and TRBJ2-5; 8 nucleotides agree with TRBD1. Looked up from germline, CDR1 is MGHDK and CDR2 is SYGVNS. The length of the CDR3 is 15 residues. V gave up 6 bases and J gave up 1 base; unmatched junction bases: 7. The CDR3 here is CASRPPGTGQETQYF. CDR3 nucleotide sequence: TGTGCCAGCAGGCCACCGGGGACAGGCCAAGAGACCCAGTACTTC.

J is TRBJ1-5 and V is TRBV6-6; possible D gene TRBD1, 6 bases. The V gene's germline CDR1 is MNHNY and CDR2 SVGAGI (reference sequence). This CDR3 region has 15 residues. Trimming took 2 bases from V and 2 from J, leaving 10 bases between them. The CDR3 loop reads CASSYVPGGNQPQHF. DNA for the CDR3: TGTGCCAGCAGTTACGTACCAGGGGGCAATCAGCCCCAGCATTTT.

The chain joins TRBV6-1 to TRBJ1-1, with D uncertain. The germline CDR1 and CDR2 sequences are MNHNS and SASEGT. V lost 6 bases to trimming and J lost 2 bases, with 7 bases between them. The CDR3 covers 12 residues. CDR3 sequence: CASRPRNTEAFF. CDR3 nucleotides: TGTGCCAGCAGGCCGCGAAACACTGAAGCTTTCTTT.

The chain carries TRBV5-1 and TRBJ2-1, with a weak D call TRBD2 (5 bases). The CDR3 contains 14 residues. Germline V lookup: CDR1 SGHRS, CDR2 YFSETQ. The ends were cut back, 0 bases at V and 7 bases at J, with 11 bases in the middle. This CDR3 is CASSLGLAGNEQFF. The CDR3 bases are TGCGCCAGCAGCTTGGGGCTAGCTGGGAATGAGCAGTTCTTC.

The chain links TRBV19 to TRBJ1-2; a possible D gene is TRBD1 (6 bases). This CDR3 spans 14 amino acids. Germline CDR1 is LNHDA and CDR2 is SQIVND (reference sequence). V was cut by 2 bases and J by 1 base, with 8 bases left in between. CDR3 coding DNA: TGTGCCAGTAGTATAAGGACAGATAACTATGGCTACACCTTC. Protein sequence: CASSIRTDNYGYTF. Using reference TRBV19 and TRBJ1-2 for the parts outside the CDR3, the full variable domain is DGGITQSPKYLFRKEGQNVTLSCEQNLNHDAMYWYRQDPGQGLRLIYYSQIVNDFQKGDIAEGYSVSREKKESFPLTVTSAQKNPTAFYLCASSIRTDNYGYTFGSGTRLTVV.

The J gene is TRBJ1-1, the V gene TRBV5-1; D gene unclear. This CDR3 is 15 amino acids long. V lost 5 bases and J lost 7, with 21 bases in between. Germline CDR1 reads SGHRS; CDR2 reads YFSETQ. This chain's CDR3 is CASRHGVIEHGEAFF. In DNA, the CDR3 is TGCGCCAGCAGGCACGGGGTAATAGAACACGGTGAAGCTTTCTTT.

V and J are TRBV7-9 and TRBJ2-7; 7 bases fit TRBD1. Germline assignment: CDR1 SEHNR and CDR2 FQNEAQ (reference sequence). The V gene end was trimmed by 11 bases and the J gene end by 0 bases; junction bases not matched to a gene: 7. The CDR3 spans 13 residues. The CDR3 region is CAAGQAGSYEQYF. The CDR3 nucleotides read TGTGCCGCTGGACAGGCAGGCTCCTACGAGCAGTACTTC.

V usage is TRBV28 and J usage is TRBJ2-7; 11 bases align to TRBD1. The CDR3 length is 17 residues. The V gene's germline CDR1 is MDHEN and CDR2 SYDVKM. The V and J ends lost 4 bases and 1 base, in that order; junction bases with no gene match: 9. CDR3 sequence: CASSSQSGTGGSYEQYF. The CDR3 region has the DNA TGTGCCAGCAGTTCCCAGTCCGGGACAGGGGGGTCCTACGAGCAGTACTTC.

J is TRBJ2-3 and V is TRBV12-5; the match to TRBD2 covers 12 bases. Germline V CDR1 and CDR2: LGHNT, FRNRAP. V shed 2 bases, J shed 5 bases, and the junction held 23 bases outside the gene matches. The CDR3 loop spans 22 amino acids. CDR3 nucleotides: TGTGCTAGTGGTTTGTGGGGGAAACTAGCGGGGGGAGCTGGGTCTACCCGAGATACGCAGTATTTT. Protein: CASGLWGKLAGGAGSTRDTQYF.

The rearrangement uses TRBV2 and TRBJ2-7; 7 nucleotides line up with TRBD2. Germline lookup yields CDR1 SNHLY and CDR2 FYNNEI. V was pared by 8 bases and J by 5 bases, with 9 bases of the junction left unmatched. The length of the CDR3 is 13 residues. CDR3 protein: CASLGGVNDEQYF. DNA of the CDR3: TGTGCCAGCCTGGGAGGGGTTAACGACGAGCAGTACTTC.

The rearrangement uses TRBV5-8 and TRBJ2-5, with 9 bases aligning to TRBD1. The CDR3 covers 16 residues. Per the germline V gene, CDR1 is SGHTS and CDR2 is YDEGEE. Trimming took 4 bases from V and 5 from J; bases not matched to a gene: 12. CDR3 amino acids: CASSPRHRGRGETQYF. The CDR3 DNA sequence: TGTGCCAGCAGCCCCCGTCACAGGGGGCGGGGGGAGACCCAGTACTTC.

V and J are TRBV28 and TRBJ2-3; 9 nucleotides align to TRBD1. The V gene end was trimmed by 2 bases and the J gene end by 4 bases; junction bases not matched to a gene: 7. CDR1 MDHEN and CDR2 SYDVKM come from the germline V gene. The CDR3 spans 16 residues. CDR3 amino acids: CASSLKGTGKADTQYF. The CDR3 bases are TGTGCCAGCAGTTTAAAAGGGACAGGGAAGGCAGATACGCAGTATTTT.